This T cell receptor (beta chain) originates from a study of blood T cell repertoires in COVID-19. Across the whole study: Nucleic acid was either cDNA or gDNA, and it came from T cells, B-cell-depleted T cells, or PBMCs.

The junction had 11 bases not matched to a gene; V was cut back by 7 bases and J by 2 bases. This CDR3 has 15 residues. CDR1 is GTSNPN, CDR2 SVGIG, per germline (reference sequence). Produced via immunoSEQ multiplex PCR; TCRdb's table is partial and in-frame only. The sample records roughly 160,000 clones, about four fifths being singletons. The clonotype originates from a woman in her seventies who had recovered from COVID-19. This chain joins TRBV30 and TRBJ1-2; 9 bases align to TRBD1. Sequenced sample: peripheral blood. The CDR3 loop is CASKHGQGPNYGYTF. For the CDR3, the DNA is TGTGCCTCAAAACACGGACAGGGGCCCAACTATGGCTACACCTTC.